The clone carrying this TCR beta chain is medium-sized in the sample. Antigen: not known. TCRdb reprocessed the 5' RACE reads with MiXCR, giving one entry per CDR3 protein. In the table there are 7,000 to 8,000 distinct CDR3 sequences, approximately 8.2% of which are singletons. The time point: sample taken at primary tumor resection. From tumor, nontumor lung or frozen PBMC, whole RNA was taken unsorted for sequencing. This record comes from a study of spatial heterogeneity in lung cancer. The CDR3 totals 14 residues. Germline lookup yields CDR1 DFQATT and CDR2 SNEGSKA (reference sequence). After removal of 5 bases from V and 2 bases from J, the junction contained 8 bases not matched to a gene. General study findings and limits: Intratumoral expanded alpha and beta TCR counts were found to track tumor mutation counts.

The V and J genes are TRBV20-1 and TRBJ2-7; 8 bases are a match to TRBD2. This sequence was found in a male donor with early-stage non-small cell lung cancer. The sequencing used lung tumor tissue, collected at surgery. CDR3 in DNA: TGCAGTGCTGTAGGTGGTAGCGGGGCCTACGAGCAGTACTTC. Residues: CSAVGGSGAYEQYF.